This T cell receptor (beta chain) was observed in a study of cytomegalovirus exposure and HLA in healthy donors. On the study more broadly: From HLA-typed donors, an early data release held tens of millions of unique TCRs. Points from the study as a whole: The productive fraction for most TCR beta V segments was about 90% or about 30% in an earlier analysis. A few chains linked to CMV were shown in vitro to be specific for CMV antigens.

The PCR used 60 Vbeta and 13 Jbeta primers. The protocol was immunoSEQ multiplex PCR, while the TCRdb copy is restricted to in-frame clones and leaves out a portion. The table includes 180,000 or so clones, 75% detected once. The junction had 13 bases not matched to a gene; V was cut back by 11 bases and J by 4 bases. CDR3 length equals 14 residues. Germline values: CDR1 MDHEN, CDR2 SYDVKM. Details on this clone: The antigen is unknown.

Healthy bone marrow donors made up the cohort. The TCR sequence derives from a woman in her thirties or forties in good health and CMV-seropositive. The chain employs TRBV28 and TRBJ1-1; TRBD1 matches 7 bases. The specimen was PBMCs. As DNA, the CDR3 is TGTGCCGGTCAGGGGGGCGGGGTAGGCACTGAAGCTTTCTTT. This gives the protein CAGQGGGVGTEAFF.